Shown below are 19 T cell receptor beta chains from a single sample sequenced in a study of identical twins. TCRdb independently ran MiXCR on the 5' RACE reads; one entry per CDR3 protein. The sample shows 450,000 to 650,000 distinct CDR3 sequences, more than 9% of them seen only once. These data also formed part of another study, on yellow fever vaccine responses in identical twins.

Sequencing was carried out using PBMCs. The receptors here all came from a woman in her late teens or twenties in good health.

The gene calls are TRBV6-2 or TRBV6-3 and TRBJ2-5; no reliable D call. Trimming pared 3 bases from V and 4 bases from J, leaving 12 bases between. The germline gives CDR1 MNHEY, CDR2 SVGEGT. The CDR3 has 14 amino acids. The CDR3 is CASSYPDLGETQYF. The CDR3 nucleotides are TGTGCCAGCAGTTATCCCGATTTGGGAGAGACCCAGTACTTC.

This clonotype was recorded a few times. This chain connects TRBV4-3 to TRBJ2-7, with 9 bases matching TRBD2. Germline values: CDR1 LGHNA, CDR2 YSLEER. The CDR3 totals 15 residues. Germline trimming cut 4 bases from V and 2 bases from J; bases unmatched to any gene: 6. The CDR3 DNA is TGCGCCAGCAGCCGAGAGGCGGGAGGGCCCTACGAGCAGTACTTC. Protein sequence: CASSREAGGPYEQYF.

The sample holds a few counts of this clonotype. In DNA, the CDR3 is TGTGCCAGCAGTTCCCAGGGGGCGACCGGGGAGCTGTTTTTT. Its protein is CASSSQGATGELFF. The chain combines TRBV6-5 with TRBJ2-2; 8 bases are a match to TRBD1. The V and J ends lost 4 bases and 5 bases, in that order; junction bases with no gene match: 3. CDR3 length: 14 amino acids. Per the germline V gene, CDR1 is MNHEY and CDR2 is SVGAGI.

The V and J genes are TRBV14 and TRBJ2-2; 7 bases align to TRBD1. The CDR3 loop spans 17 amino acids. CDR1 and CDR2 (germline): SGHDN, FVKESK. The V gene end was trimmed by 4 bases and the J gene end by 4 bases; junction bases not matched to a gene: 12. The CDR3 loop reads CASSLGGRGISTGELFF. CDR3 in DNA: TGTGCCAGCAGCCTAGGGGGCCGGGGTATCAGCACCGGGGAGCTGTTTTTT.

This chain connects TRBV10-3 to TRBJ1-1; D not resolved. The CDR3 contains 12 residues. Per the germline V gene, CDR1 is ENHRY and CDR2 is SYGVKD. V lost 3 bases, J lost 4 bases, and 6 bases lay in between. CDR3 sequence (DNA): TGTGCCATCAGTGACTACACCACTGAAGCTTTCTTT. It yields the protein CAISDYTTEAFF.

This clonotype was detected only a few times. The genes are TRBV24-1 and TRBJ2-1, with D perhaps matching TRBD1 (5 bases). Germline CDR1 is KGHDR and CDR2 is SFDVKD. The CDR3 is 13 residues long. Trimming removed 3 bases from V and 6 bases from J, with 8 bases in between. This chain's CDR3 is CATSDVGANEQFF. The CDR3 DNA sequence: TGTGCCACCAGTGATGTAGGGGCCAATGAGCAGTTCTTC.

This clonotype came up a few times. The gene calls are TRBV27 and TRBJ2-7; 7 bases map to TRBD1. The CDR3 covers 14 residues. Germline CDR1 MNHEY, CDR2 SMNVEV (reference sequence). Trimming at V came to 3 bases and at J to 3 bases, leaving 5 bases not matched to a gene. The CDR3 coding sequence is TGTGCCAGCAGTTTTCTGGACAGGATCTACGAGCAGTACTTC. Protein product: CASSFLDRIYEQYF.

This clonotype was detected many times. This chain connects TRBV9 to TRBJ2-5; 9 nucleotides agree with TRBD1. The CDR3 contains 14 residues. CDR1 is SGDLS, CDR2 YYNGEE, per germline. V lost 4 bases, J lost 4 bases, and 5 bases stayed unmatched. Written as DNA, the CDR3 is TGTGCCAGCAGCACTGGACAGGGGAGAGAGACCCAGTACTTC. This encodes CASSTGQGRETQYF. Filled out from reference TRBV9 and TRBJ2-5, the complete variable domain reads DSGVTQTPKHLITATGQRVTLRCSPRSGDLSVYWYQQSLDQGLQFLIQYYNGEERAKGNILERFSAQQFPDLHSELNLSSLELGDSALYFCASSTGQGRETQYFGPGTRLLVL.

This clonotype was counted only a few times. The chain has TRBV20-1 and TRBJ1-2; 7 bases align to TRBD1. CDR1 and CDR2 (germline): DFQATT, SNEGSKA (reference sequence). V dropped 3 bases and J dropped 7; count of bases not matched to a gene: 5. CDR3 length equals 12 residues. The chain's CDR3 is CSASTTGIGYTF. The CDR3 nucleotides read TGCAGTGCTAGTACGACAGGGATTGGCTACACCTTC.

This clonotype was seen ten or more times. The V gene is TRBV28, the J gene TRBJ2-1; TRBD2 agrees at 14 bases. V was pared by 4 bases and J by 8 bases, with 4 bases of the junction left unmatched. The CDR3 totals 15 residues. Looked up from germline, CDR1 is MDHEN and CDR2 is SYDVKM. This chain's CDR3 is CASSSRTSGRYEQFF. The CDR3 bases are TGTGCCAGCAGTTCTCGGACTAGCGGGAGGTATGAGCAGTTCTTC.

This clonotype was observed a handful of times. The chain couples TRBV29-1 to TRBJ2-5, with 11 bases identical to TRBD1. This CDR3 is 14 amino acids long. Germline CDR1 reads SQVTM; CDR2 reads ANQGSEA. V lost 4 bases and J lost 3; bases outside the gene matches: 4. The CDR3: CSVVWDRGEETQYF. The DNA for the CDR3 is TGCAGCGTTGTATGGGACAGGGGGGAAGAGACCCAGTACTTC.

This clonotype came up a few times. The rearrangement joins TRBV12-3 or TRBV12-4 to TRBJ2-1, with a weak D call TRBD2 (5 bases). V was cut by 6 bases and J by 9 bases, with 12 bases left in between. The CDR3 consists of 12 residues. CDR3 bases: TGTGCCAGCAGACCTGGGAGCGGTGAGCAGTTCTTC. Translation: CASRPGSGEQFF.

The table lists this clonotype with a few counts. This chain links TRBV15 with TRBJ2-5; D is ambiguous. Trimming removed 1 base from V and 5 bases from J, with 8 bases in between. Per germline, CDR1 LNHNV and CDR2 YYDKDF (reference sequence). The CDR3 contains 13 residues. In nucleotides, the CDR3 is TGTGCCACCAGCAGAGGCCCAAGGGAGACCCAGTACTTC. Translated, it gives CATSRGPRETQYF.

This clonotype was observed many times. The chain has TRBV4-1 and TRBJ2-7; D possibly uses TRBD1 or TRBD2 (5 bases each). The germline V gene has CDR1 MGHRA and CDR2 YSYEKL. Trimming removed 4 bases at V and 0 bases at J, with 19 bases between. The CDR3 is 17 amino acids. The CDR3 DNA reads TGCGCCAGCAGCCCGAAAGGGACGGCCCTAGGCTCCTACGAGCAGTACTTC. Protein: CASSPKGTALGSYEQYF.

This clonotype was seen many times. CDR3 DNA sequence: TGTGCCAGCAGCGCCAGACTAGCGGGGTACAATGAGCAGTTCTTC. It specifies CASSARLAGYNEQFF. The chain links TRBV7-9 to TRBJ2-1, with 11 nucleotides matching TRBD2. Per germline, CDR1 SEHNR and CDR2 FQNEAQ (reference sequence). After removal of 5 bases from V and 4 bases from J, the junction contained 4 bases not matched to a gene. The CDR3 has 15 amino acids. Full variable domain (missing parts from reference TRBV7-9 and TRBJ2-1): DTGVSQNPRHKITKRGQNVTFRCDPISEHNRLYWYRQTLGQGPEFLTYFQNEAQLEKSRLLSDRFSAERPKGSFSTLEIQRTEQGDSAMYLCASSARLAGYNEQFFGPGTRLTVL.

The gene calls are TRBV27 and TRBJ2-7, with 7 bases fitting TRBD2. There are 14 residues in the CDR3. Germline trimming cut 5 bases from V and 2 bases from J; bases unmatched to any gene: 6. Germline CDR1 is MNHEY and CDR2 is SMNVEV (reference sequence). Written as DNA, the CDR3 is TGTGCCAGCAGTCAGAAGCGGGGACCCTACGAGCAGTACTTC. It encodes CASSQKRGPYEQYF.

This chain links TRBV25-1 with TRBJ2-5; no reliable D call. In germline, CDR1 is MGHDK, CDR2 SYGVNS. CDR3 length: 11 amino acids. V was pared by 9 bases and J by 4 bases, with 9 bases between. The CDR3 sequence: CASINAETQYF. CDR3 DNA sequence: TGTGCCAGTATTAACGCAGAGACCCAGTACTTC.

This clonotype was observed a handful of times. The gene calls are TRBV29-1 and TRBJ2-1, with D possibly called TRBD1 or TRBD2 (7 bases each). The V end was cut by 4 bases, the J end by 10 bases, with 14 bases between. The V gene's germline CDR1 is SQVTM and CDR2 ANQGSEA. There are 12 residues in the CDR3. The CDR3 bases are TGCAGCGTTGGGGAGGGGGACAGCGAGCAGTTCTTC. Its protein product is CSVGEGDSEQFF.

The chain links TRBV20-1 to TRBJ2-1; 10 positions match TRBD2. The germline CDR1 and CDR2 sequences are DFQATT and SNEGSKA (reference sequence). The CDR3 covers 18 residues. The ends lost 0 bases at V and 7 bases at J; junction bases unmatched: 15. The CDR3 loop reads CSARDRSAGGSGVNEQFF. CDR3 coding DNA: TGCAGTGCTAGAGATAGGTCAGCGGGAGGGAGTGGGGTGAATGAGCAGTTCTTC.